This T cell receptor (beta chain) was identified during a study of blood T cells in healthy people across ages. Turning to the study itself: The template switching approach captured approximately one barcoded beta molecule for every two T cells.

This CDR3 is built from 15 residues. Germline values: CDR1 SGHRS, CDR2 YFSETQ. The trim removed 0 bases at V and 8 bases at J, leaving 9 bases unmatched. Samples had at least 6.5 million PBMCs isolated from them. Using a J-beta primer mix together with a sample-barcoded 5' primer, a second PCR was run for about 6 to 12 cycles. TCRdb reanalysed the 5' RACE reads using MiXCR and keeps one entry per CDR3 protein. The sample carries roughly 900,000 distinct CDR3 sequences, 25% to 35% recorded once. The chain combines TRBV5-1 with TRBJ1-1, with 8 bases aligning to TRBD1. This clonotype originated in a woman aged 80 or over in good health. Sequencing used blood. The CDR3 coding sequence is TGCGCCAGCAGCTTGGCCGGTAGCACAGGGGGAGAAGCTTTCTTT. Translation gives CASSLAGSTGGEAFF. Variable domain in full (rest from reference TRBV5-1 and TRBJ1-1): KAGVTQTPRYLIKTRGQQVTLSCSPISGHRSVSWYQQTPGQGLQFLFEYFSETQRNKGNFPGRFSGRQFSNSRSEMNVSTLELGDSALYLCASSLAGSTGGEAFFGQGTRLTVV.